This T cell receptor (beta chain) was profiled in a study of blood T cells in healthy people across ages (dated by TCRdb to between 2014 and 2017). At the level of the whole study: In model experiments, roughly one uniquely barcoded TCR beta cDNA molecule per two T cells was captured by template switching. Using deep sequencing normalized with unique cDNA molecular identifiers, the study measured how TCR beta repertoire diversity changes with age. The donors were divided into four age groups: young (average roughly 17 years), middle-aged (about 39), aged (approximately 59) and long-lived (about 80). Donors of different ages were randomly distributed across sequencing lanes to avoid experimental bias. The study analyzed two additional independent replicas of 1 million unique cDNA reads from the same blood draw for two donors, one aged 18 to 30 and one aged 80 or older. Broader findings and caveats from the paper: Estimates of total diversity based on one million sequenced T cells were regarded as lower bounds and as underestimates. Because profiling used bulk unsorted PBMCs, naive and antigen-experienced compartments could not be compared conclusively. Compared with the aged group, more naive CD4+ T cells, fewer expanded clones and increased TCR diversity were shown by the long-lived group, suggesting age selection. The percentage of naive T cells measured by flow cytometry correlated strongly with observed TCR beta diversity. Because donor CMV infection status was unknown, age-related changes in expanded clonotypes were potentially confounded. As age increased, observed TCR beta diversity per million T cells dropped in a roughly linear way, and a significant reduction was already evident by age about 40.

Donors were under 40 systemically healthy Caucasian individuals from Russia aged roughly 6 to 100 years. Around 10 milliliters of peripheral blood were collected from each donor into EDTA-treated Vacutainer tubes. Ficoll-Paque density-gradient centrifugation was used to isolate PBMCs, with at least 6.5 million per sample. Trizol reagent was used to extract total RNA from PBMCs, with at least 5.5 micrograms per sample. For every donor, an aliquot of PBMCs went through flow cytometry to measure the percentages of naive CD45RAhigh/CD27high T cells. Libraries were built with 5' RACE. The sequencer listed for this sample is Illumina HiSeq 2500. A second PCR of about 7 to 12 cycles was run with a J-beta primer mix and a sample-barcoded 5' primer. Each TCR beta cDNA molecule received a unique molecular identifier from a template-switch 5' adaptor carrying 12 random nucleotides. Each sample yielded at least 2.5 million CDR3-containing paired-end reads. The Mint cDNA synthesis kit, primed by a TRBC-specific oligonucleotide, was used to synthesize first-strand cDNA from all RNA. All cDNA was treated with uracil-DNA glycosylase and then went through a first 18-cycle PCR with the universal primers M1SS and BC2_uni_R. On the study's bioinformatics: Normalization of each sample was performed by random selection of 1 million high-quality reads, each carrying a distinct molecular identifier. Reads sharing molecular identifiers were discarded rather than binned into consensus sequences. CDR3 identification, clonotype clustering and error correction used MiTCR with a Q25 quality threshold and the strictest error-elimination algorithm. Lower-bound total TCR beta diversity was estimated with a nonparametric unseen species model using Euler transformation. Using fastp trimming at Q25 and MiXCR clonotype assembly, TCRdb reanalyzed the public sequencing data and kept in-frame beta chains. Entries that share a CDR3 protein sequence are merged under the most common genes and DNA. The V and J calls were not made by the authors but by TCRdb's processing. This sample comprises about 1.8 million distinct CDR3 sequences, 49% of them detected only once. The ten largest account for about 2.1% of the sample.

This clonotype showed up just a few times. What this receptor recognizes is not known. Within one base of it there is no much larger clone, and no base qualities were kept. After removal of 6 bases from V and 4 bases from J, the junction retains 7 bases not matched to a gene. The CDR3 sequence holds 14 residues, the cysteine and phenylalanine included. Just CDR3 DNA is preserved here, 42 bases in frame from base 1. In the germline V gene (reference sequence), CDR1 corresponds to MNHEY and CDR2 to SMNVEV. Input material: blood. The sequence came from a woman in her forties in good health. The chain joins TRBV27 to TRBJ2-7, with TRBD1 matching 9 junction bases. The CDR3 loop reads CASRVTGGTYEQYF. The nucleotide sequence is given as TGTGCCAGCAGGGTGACAGGGGGAACGTACGAGCAGTACTTC.